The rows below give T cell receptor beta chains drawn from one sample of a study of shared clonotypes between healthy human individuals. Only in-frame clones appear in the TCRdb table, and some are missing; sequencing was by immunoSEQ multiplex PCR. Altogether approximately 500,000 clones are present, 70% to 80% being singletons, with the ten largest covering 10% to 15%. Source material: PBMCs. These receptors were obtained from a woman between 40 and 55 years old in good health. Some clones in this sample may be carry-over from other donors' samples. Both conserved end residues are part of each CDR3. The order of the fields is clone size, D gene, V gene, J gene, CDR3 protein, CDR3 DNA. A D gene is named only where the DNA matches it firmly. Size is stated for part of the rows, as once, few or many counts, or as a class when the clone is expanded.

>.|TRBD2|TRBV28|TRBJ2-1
CATLGRAEQFF
TGTGCCACCCTGGGGAGGGCTGAGCAGTTCTTC
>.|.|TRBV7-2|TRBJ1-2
CASSLRGLYGYTF
TGTGCCAGCAGCTTAAGAGGGCTCTATGGCTACACCTTC
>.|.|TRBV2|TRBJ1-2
CASSGTVESGYTF
TGTGCCAGCAGTGGGACGGTAGAGTCGGGCTACACCTTC
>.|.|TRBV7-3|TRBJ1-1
CASSSNMNTEAFF
TGTGCCAGCAGCTCCAATATGAACACTGAAGCTTTCTTT
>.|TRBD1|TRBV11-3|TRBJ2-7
CASSEGQGAYEQYF
TGTGCCAGCAGCGAGGGACAGGGGGCTTACGAGCAGTACTTC
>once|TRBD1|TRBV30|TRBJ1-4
CAWTGGTNEKLFF
TGTGCCTGGACAGGGGGCACTAATGAAAAACTGTTTTTT
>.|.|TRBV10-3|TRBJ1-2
CAISDGRAVYGYTF
TGTGCCATCAGTGACGGCAGGGCGGTCTATGGCTACACCTTC
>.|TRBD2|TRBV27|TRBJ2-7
CASSFSGRAGEQYF
TGTGCCAGCAGTTTTAGCGGGAGGGCCGGAGAGCAGTACTTC
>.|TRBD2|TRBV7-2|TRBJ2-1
CASSLGNSSGSFVEQFF
TGTGCCAGCAGCTTAGGGAACTCTAGCGGGAGTTTCGTTGAGCAGTTCTTC
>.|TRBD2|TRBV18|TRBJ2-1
CASSPPGGGYNEQFF
TGTGCCAGCTCACCACCCGGGGGGGGGTACAATGAGCAGTTCTTC
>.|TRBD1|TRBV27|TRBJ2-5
CASMGQGARETQYF
TGTGCCAGCATGGGGCAGGGGGCACGAGAGACCCAGTACTTC
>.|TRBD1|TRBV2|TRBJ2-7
CASSFDRGLYEQYF
TGTGCCAGCAGCTTCGACAGGGGCCTCTACGAGCAGTACTTC
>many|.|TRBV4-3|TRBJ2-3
CASSLAAGTDTQYF
TGCGCCAGCAGCCTGGCTGCCGGCACAGATACGCAGTATTTT
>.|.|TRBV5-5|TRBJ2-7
CASSLTLNEQYF
TGTGCCAGCAGCTTGACATTGAACGAGCAGTACTTC
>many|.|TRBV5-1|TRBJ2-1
CASSLPRGGSYNEQFF
TGCGCCAGCAGCTTGCCGCGCGGTGGCTCCTACAATGAGCAGTTCTTC
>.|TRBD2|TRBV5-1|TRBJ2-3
CASSLGGLAGGATDTQYF
TGCGCCAGCAGCTTGGGAGGACTAGCGGGAGGTGCCACAGATACGCAGTATTTT
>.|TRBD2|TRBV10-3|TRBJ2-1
CAVAGGYNEQFF
TGTGCCGTAGCGGGGGGCTACAATGAGCAGTTCTTC
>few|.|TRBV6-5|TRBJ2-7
CASSYGGTSLSEQYF
TGTGCCAGCAGTTACGGAGGTACGTCCCTCAGCGAGCAGTACTTC
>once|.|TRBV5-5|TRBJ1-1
CASSLVRENTEAFF
TGTGCCAGCAGCTTGGTCAGAGAGAACACTGAAGCTTTCTTT
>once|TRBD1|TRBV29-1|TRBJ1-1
CSGGQGIGHTEAFF
TGCAGCGGTGGACAGGGGATTGGGCACACTGAAGCTTTCTTT
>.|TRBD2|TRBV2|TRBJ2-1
CASTPGTRNNEQFF
TGTGCCAGCACCCCCGGGACTAGGAACAATGAGCAGTTCTTC
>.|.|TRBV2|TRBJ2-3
CASSPRDSSTDTQYF
TGTGCCAGCAGCCCCAGAGACAGTAGCACAGATACGCAGTATTTT
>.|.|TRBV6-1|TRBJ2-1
CATMDPSSYNEQFF
TGTGCCACCATGGACCCGAGCTCCTACAATGAGCAGTTCTTC
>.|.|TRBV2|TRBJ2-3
CASNLGQTDTQYF
TGTGCCAGCAACCTTGGACAGACAGATACGCAGTATTTT
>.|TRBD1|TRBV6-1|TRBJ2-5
CASNRGTGVETQYF
TGTGCCAGCAATCGGGGGACAGGGGTGGAGACCCAGTACTTC
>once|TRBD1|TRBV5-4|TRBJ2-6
CASSPPTGVSSGANVLTF
TGTGCCAGCAGCCCCCCGACAGGGGTTAGCTCTGGGGCCAACGTCCTGACTTTC
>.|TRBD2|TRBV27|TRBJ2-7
CASSARLAGDTYEQYF
TGTGCCAGCAGTGCCCGACTAGCGGGCGATACCTACGAGCAGTACTTC
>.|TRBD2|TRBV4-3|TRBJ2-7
CASSQDASGSYEQYF
TGCGCCAGCAGCCAAGATGCTAGCGGGAGCTACGAGCAGTACTTC
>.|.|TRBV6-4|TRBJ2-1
CASSAETTYNEQFF
TGTGCCAGTTCGGCGGAGACAACCTACAATGAGCAGTTCTTC
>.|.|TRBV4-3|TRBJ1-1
CASSFGARGNTEAFF
TGCGCCAGCAGCTTCGGGGCGCGGGGGAACACTGAAGCTTTCTTT
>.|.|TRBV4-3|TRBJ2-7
CASSQVGAAGYEQYF
TGCGCCAGCAGCCAAGTAGGGGCGGCGGGATACGAGCAGTACTTC
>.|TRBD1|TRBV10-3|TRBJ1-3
CAISENDRAWGNTIYF
TGTGCCATCAGTGAAAACGACAGGGCTTGGGGAAACACCATATATTTT
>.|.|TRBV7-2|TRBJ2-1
CASSPRGPGNEQFF
TGTGCCAGCAGCCCTCGAGGGCCGGGGAATGAGCAGTTCTTC
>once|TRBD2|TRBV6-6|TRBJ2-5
CASSISGSRVGETQYF
TGTGCCAGCAGTATTAGCGGGAGTCGGGTCGGGGAGACCCAGTACTTC
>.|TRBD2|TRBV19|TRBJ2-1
CASSDQRETNEQFF
TGTGCCAGTAGTGACCAGCGGGAGACCAATGAGCAGTTCTTC
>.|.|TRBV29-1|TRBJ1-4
CSALRGAGRTNEKLFF
TGCAGCGCACTACGGGGCGCAGGGAGAACTAATGAAAAACTGTTTTTT
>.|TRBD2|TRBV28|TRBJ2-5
CASSGLAGALGETQYF
TGTGCCAGCAGTGGGTTAGCGGGAGCGTTGGGAGAGACCCAGTACTTC
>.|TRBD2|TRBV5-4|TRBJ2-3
CASSHGLAGSTDTQYF
TGTGCCAGCAGCCACGGACTAGCGGGAAGCACAGATACGCAGTATTTT
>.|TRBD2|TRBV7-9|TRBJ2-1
CASSLVLAGVSQFF
TGTGCCAGCAGCTTAGTTCTAGCGGGAGTATCCCAGTTCTTC
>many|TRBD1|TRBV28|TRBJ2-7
CASSLIGGPYEQYF
TGTGCCAGCAGTTTAATAGGGGGCCCCTACGAGCAGTACTTC
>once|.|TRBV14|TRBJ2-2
CASSQDHTGELFF
TGTGCCAGCAGCCAAGACCACACCGGGGAGCTGTTTTTT
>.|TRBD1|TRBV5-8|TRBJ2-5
CASPRQGTAQETQYF
TGTGCCAGCCCCCGCCAAGGGACAGCACAAGAGACCCAGTACTTC